This entry is about one TCR beta chain. Germline is not matched at one junction end, which may reflect a read error. This sample is part of a study of Graves' ophthalmopathy and Graves' hyperthyroidism. The CDR3 is made up of 14 amino acids. Germline V gives CDR1 MGHRA, CDR2 YSYEKL. TCR beta CDR3 amplification used RNA transcripts. The authors performed first-round RT-PCR with HTBI primers and then a second-round multiplex PCR. Via MiXCR, TCRdb re-called the multiplex PCR reads, giving one row per CDR3 protein. Of roughly 500,000 distinct CDR3 sequences in the sample, about an eighth were seen once. The sequence derives from a woman under 40 with Graves' ophthalmopathy. The source material was blood. The chain employs TRBV4-1 and TRBJ1-1; TRBD1 is a possible D gene (5 bases). The CDR3 DNA is TGCGCCAGCAGCCCGGGACCCATGAACACTGAAGCTTGCTTT. Translation gives CASSPGPMNTEACF.